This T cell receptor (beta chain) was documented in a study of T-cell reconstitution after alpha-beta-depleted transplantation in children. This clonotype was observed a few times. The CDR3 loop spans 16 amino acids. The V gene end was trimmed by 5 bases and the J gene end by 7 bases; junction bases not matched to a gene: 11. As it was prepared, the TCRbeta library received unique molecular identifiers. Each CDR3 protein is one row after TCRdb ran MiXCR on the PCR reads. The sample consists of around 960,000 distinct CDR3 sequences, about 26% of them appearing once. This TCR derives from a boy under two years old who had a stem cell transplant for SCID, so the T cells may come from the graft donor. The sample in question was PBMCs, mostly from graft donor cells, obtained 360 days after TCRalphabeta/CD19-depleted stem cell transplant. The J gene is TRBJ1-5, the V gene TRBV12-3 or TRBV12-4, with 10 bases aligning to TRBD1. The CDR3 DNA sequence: TGTGCCAGCAGTCATTCCGACAGGGGGCAACGGCAGCCCCAGCATTTT. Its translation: CASSHSDRGQRQPQHF.